This T cell receptor (beta chain) was captured by sequencing in a study of cytomegalovirus exposure and HLA in healthy donors. This CDR3 spans 15 amino acids. Trimming shortened V by 2 bases and J by 1 base, and 10 bases separated the two germline ends. The germline V gene has CDR1 SGHRS and CDR2 YFSETQ. Comments on this clone: Its matching antigen is unknown.

General observations from the study: Among immune exposure information, only CMV serostatus was available.

The PCR employed 60 Vbeta primers together with 13 Jbeta primers. The assay was immunoSEQ multiplex PCR, and TCRdb's table has in-frame clones only and misses some. The table shows 130,000 or so clones, with approximately 8.8% occurring only once. The rearrangement links TRBV5-1 to TRBJ2-1; unclear D gene. The sample comprised PBMCs. This sequence originates from a middle-aged man in good health and CMV-seronegative. The CDR3 protein is CASSFRHPSYNEQFF. In DNA form, the CDR3 reads TGCGCCAGCAGCTTTCGACACCCTTCCTACAATGAGCAGTTCTTC.